This entry lists 15 T cell receptor beta chains sequenced from one sample in a study of OX40 agonist ivuxolimab in advanced cancers. TCRdb's table, derived via immunoSEQ multiplex PCR, lists solely in-frame clones and lacks some. The sample consists of roughly 67,000 clones, around nine tenths of them appearing once. The sequences come from CD4+ or CD8+ T cells sorted from blood, collected in a trial of the OX40 agonist ivuxolimab. These receptors came from an adult with an advanced solid tumor such as melanoma, head and neck, liver or kidney cancer.

The sample holds one count of this clone. The chain employs TRBV19 and TRBJ1-4, with a possible D match to TRBD1 (5 bases). There are 14 residues in the CDR3. The germline V and J ends were trimmed by 8 bases and 7 bases, with 17 bases remaining between them. Germline values: CDR1 LNHDA, CDR2 SQIVND (reference sequence). The CDR3 DNA follows: TGTGCCAGTGCAGAGGGCGCGCAGGGTGAAAAACTGTTTTTT. Encoded protein: CASAEGAQGEKLFF.

The chain links TRBV2 to TRBJ2-7; D is ambiguous. Trimming stripped 2 bases from V and 3 bases from J, with 5 bases between. The CDR3 runs to 12 residues. Germline CDR1 SNHLY, CDR2 FYNNEI. Here the CDR3 reads CASSEMSYEQYF. CDR3 coding DNA: TGTGCCAGCAGTGAAATGAGCTACGAGCAGTACTTC.

V gene TRBV7-9 combines with J gene TRBJ1-3; TRBD1 is a possible D gene (6 bases). Looked up from germline, CDR1 is SEHNR and CDR2 is FQNEAQ (reference sequence). The CDR3 spans 18 residues. Deletions cut 1 base from V and 0 bases from J, with 16 bases between. The CDR3 here is CASSLGGGQTSSGNTIYF. CDR3 coding DNA: TGTGCCAGCAGCTTAGGGGGAGGACAGACCAGCTCTGGAAACACCATATATTTT.

The chain employs TRBV9 and TRBJ1-1; D possibly corresponds to TRBD1 (6 bases). Germline V gives CDR1 SGDLS, CDR2 YYNGEE. V was clipped by 2 bases and J by 7 bases, with 9 bases between them. The CDR3 totals 12 residues. CDR3: CASSVSTGEAFF. CDR3 sequence (DNA): TGTGCCAGCAGCGTTTCGACAGGTGAAGCTTTCTTT.

V is TRBV7-2 and J is TRBJ2-7, with D uncertain. Trimming pared 5 bases from V and 4 bases from J, leaving 6 bases between. Germline assignment: CDR1 SGHTA and CDR2 FQGNSA. The length of the CDR3 is 11 residues. The CDR3 nucleotides read TGTGCCAGCAGCCCCAAATACGAGCAGTACTTC. This gives the protein CASSPKYEQYF.

The rearrangement links TRBV28 to TRBJ1-3; TRBD1 is a possible D gene (6 bases). This CDR3 spans 13 amino acids. V lost 6 bases to trimming and J lost 2 bases, with 8 bases between them. The V gene's germline CDR1 is MDHEN and CDR2 SYDVKM. CDR3 residues: CASREGAGNTIYF. CDR3 DNA sequence: TGTGCCAGCAGGGAGGGGGCTGGAAACACCATATATTTT.

The V call is TRBV7-3, the J call TRBJ2-6; D may be TRBD2 (6 bases). The CDR3 is 18 amino acids. The V end lost 5 bases, the J end lost 4 bases, and 21 bases lay between the germline ends. The germline V gene encodes CDR1 SGHTA and CDR2 FQGTGA. The CDR3 bases are TGTGCCAGCAGCAACCGGGACTCCCCTTCTTGGGGGGCCAACGTCCTGACTTTC. This gives the protein CASSNRDSPSWGANVLTF.

J is TRBJ1-2 and V is TRBV15; a weak D match, TRBD1 (5 bases). The CDR3 runs 12 residues. The V gene lost 1 base and the J gene lost 5 bases, with 5 bases spanning the gap. Germline CDR1 is LNHNV and CDR2 is YYDKDF (reference sequence). DNA of the CDR3: TGTGCCACCAGCAGAGCAGGGTATGGCTACACCTTC. Translation gives CATSRAGYGYTF.

The chain employs TRBV5-1 and TRBJ2-2; 9 bases align to TRBD1. Germline V gene data show CDR1 as SGHRS and CDR2 as YFSETQ. This CDR3 has 14 residues. With V trimmed by 3 bases and J by 7 bases, 4 bases remained unmatched. The CDR3 region has the DNA TGCGCCAGCAGCTCACAGGGGGCGCTCGGGGAGCTGTTTTTT. It is translated as CASSSQGALGELFF.

V gene TRBV7-9 combines with J gene TRBJ1-5; the match to TRBD1 covers 8 bases. Germline CDR1 SEHNR, CDR2 FQNEAQ (reference sequence). The V gene end was trimmed by 5 bases and the J gene end by 1 base; junction bases not matched to a gene: 4. This CDR3 region has 15 residues. The CDR3 spells CASSADRVSNQPQHF. Here the CDR3 DNA reads TGTGCCAGCAGCGCGGACAGGGTGAGCAATCAGCCCCAGCATTTT.

The chain uses TRBV20-1 and TRBJ1-1; 8 bases agree with TRBD1. V was pared by 5 bases and J by 11 bases, with 7 bases of the junction left unmatched. The CDR3 covers 11 residues. CDR1 and CDR2 (germline): DFQATT, SNEGSKA (reference sequence). CDR3: CSAGQGLLAFF. The CDR3 DNA reads as TGCAGTGCTGGACAGGGACTGCTGGCTTTCTTT.

The V gene is TRBV13, the J gene TRBJ2-7; D could derive from TRBD1 or TRBD2 (5 bases each). V dropped 3 bases and J dropped 2 bases, with 11 bases sitting between them. CDR3 length: 14 residues. Germline V gene data show CDR1 as PRHDT and CDR2 as FYEKMQ (reference sequence). The CDR3 loop reads CASSFRGPTYEQYF. In nucleotides, the CDR3 is TGTGCCAGCAGCTTCCGGGGCCCGACCTACGAGCAGTACTTC. The whole variable domain, remainder taken from reference TRBV13 and TRBJ2-7, is AAGVIQSPRHLIKEKRETATLKCYPIPRHDTVYWYQQGPGQDPQFLISFYEKMQSDKGSIPDRFSAQQFSDYHSELNMSSLELGDSALYFCASSFRGPTYEQYFGPGTRLTVT.

The chain employs TRBV10-1 and TRBJ1-1; D unresolved. This CDR3 comprises 13 residues. V was pared by 6 bases and J by 1 base, with 9 bases between. The V gene's germline CDR1 is WNHNN and CDR2 SYGVQD (reference sequence). The CDR3 loop is CASSRDSNTEAFF. DNA for the CDR3: TGCGCCAGCAGCCGCGATTCGAACACTGAAGCTTTCTTT.

The chain links TRBV5-8 to TRBJ1-4; weak D call: TRBD1 (6 bases). CDR3 length: 14 residues. Germline values: CDR1 SGHTS, CDR2 YDEGEE. V was cut by 1 base and J by 8 bases, with 12 bases left in between. The CDR3 loop is CASSLRHTGEKLFF. In DNA form, the CDR3 reads TGTGCCAGCAGCTTGAGGCATACAGGGGAAAAACTGTTTTTT. The full variable domain, rest sourced from reference TRBV5-8 and TRBJ1-4, is EAGVTQSPTHLIKTRGQQATLRCSPISGHTSVYWYQQALGLGLQFLLWYDEGEERNRGNFPPRFSGRQFPNYSSELNVNALELEDSALYLCASSLRHTGEKLFFGSGTQLSVL.

The CDR3 DNA sequence: TGTGCCAGCAGCCGGACAGGGAGTCTGAACACTGAAGCTTTCTTT. Its translation: CASSRTGSLNTEAFF. The rearrangement joins TRBV7-2 to TRBJ1-1; TRBD1 matches 8 bases. With V trimmed by 5 bases and J by 0 bases, 5 bases remained unmatched. CDR1 SGHTA and CDR2 FQGNSA come from the germline V gene. The CDR3 covers 15 residues.